Here is one TCR beta chain with its context. As yet, its antigen is unknown. The source of the sample is a study of immune characteristics of hereditary and idiopathic chronic pancreatitis. Clones were read by immunoSEQ multiplex PCR, and TCRdb kept only the in-frame ones, dropping some. The repertoire includes fewer than 10,000 clones, roughly 83% of them detected once, and approximately 15% sits in the top ten. Regarding the study as a whole: Controls had less diverse, more clonal TCRbeta repertoires than both pancreatitis groups.

Patients having total pancreatectomy with islet autotransplantation provided the chronic pancreatitis pancreas tissue. TCR beta sequencing used genomic DNA from unsorted bulk pancreas tissue. Trimming left V 0 bases short and J 3 bases short, with 20 bases between. CDR3 size: 19 residues. Looked up from germline, CDR1 is LGHDT and CDR2 is YNNKEL (reference sequence). This TCR was recovered from a human donor with chronic pancreatitis. This chain joins TRBV3-1 (or the pseudogene TRBV3-2) and TRBJ1-4; D might be TRBD1 (5 bases). Sequenced input: pancreas tissue with idiopathic chronic pancreatitis. The CDR3 reads CASSQDLPGTAAANEKLFF. DNA for the CDR3: TGTGCCAGCAGCCAAGATCTCCCCGGGACCGCCGCGGCTAATGAAAAACTGTTTTTT.